This record concerns one T cell receptor (beta chain) sequence. The sample is drawn from a study of monozygotic twins with inflammatory bowel disease. Following a re-call of the 5' RACE reads, TCRdb has one entry per CDR3 protein and lacks DNA. The listing contains 200,000 to 250,000 distinct CDR3 sequences. The source material was blood. This TCR was recovered from a human donor with ulcerative colitis or Crohn's disease, or a healthy co-twin of an affected twin (not recorded which).

The CDR3 sequence is CASSLFRPSGGGEKLFF. The chain employs TRBV5-1 and TRBJ1-4; lacking DNA, the TRBD1 call made by TCRdb goes unchecked. Germline V gene lookup returns CDR1 SGHRS and CDR2 YFSETQ. The CDR3 spans 17 residues.